The present TCR beta chain was sequenced within a study of CD4+ T cells in melanoma. The table came from immunoSEQ multiplex PCR; TCRdb's copy has only in-frame clones and leaves some out. Altogether 9,900 or so clones are present, roughly 78% being singletons, with the ten largest covering around 21%. Trimming removed 2 bases from V and 4 bases from J; junction bases left unmatched: 1. The CDR3 sequence is 13 residues long. Looked up from germline, CDR1 is GTSNPN and CDR2 is SVGIG (reference sequence). This receptor was obtained from a human donor with melanoma. This chain links TRBV30 with TRBJ2-2; 7 positions match TRBD2. The specimen sequenced was cells from a culture (not recorded whether cultured in vitro). The CDR3 nucleotides read TGTGCCTGGAGTAGGACTAGCACCGGGGAGCTGTTTTTT. The encoded protein is CAWSRTSTGELFF.